The 2 T cell receptor beta chains reported below all come from one sample, sequenced in a study of T cells after posttransplantation cyclophosphamide. Busulfan-fludarabine conditioning, marrow transplant, and cyclophosphamide on days +3 and +4 were administered. The data were produced by immunoSEQ multiplex PCR, yet TCRdb's version contains in-frame clones alone and is incomplete. This sample carries approximately 25,000 clones and no singletons, and 1.5% to 2% goes to the top ten. The specimen was PBMCs, collected after allogeneic stem cell transplant with posttransplant cyclophosphamide. All receptors come from a male patient between 18 and 35 years old who received an allogeneic stem cell transplant from a related donor, was CMV-positive, and had no GVHD. Some T cells may have originated in the graft donor.

This clone was observed at least ten times. The chain couples TRBV11-3 to TRBJ2-2; 10 bases are shared with TRBD2. The germline CDR1 and CDR2 sequences are SGHNT and YENEEA. V dropped 3 bases and J dropped 0; count of bases not matched to a gene: 7. CDR3 length: 18 amino acids. DNA for the CDR3: TGTGCCAGCAGCTTTATGAGTAGCGGGAGGACGAACACCGGGGAGCTGTTTTTT. Residues: CASSFMSSGRTNTGELFF.

This clone was seen many times. This rearrangement joins TRBV18 to TRBJ1-1; 9 bases are shared with TRBD1. This CDR3 has 18 residues. The J segment lost 8 bases and the V segment lost 4 bases, leaving 20 bases of the junction unmatched. Germline CDR1 and CDR2: KGHSH and LQKENI. Written as DNA, the CDR3 is TGTGCCAGCTCACGACAAAGAATAGTGGGACAGGGAATTTTAGAAGCTTTCTTT. Protein product: CASSRQRIVGQGILEAFF. Full variable domain (outside the CDR3, taken from reference TRBV18 and TRBJ1-1): NAGVMQNPRHLVRRRGQEARLRCSPMKGHSHVYWYRQLPEEGLKFMVYLQKENIIDESGMPKERFSAEFPKEGPSILRIQQVVRGDSAAYFCASSRQRIVGQGILEAFFGQGTRLTVV.